The 30 T cell receptor beta chains listed next were all sequenced from one sample in a study of T cells in Graves' hyperthyroidism and ophthalmopathy. Authors of the study amplified TCR beta CDR3 regions from RNA transcripts. The HTBI set primed first-round TCR CDR3 RT-PCR. In TCRdb, the multiplex PCR reads were re-called with MiXCR into one record per CDR3 protein. The table includes over 700,000 distinct CDR3 sequences, approximately 40% detected once. Sample: blood. These receptors were obtained from a woman aged 40 to 50 with Graves' hyperthyroidism.

This clonotype was counted many times. The V gene is TRBV5-1, the J gene TRBJ2-7; D uncertain. CDR3 length equals 14 residues. The germline CDR1 and CDR2 sequences are SGHRS and YFSETQ. Between the trimmed V and J ends, which lost 1 base and 3 bases, there was a span of 11 bases. The CDR3 is CASSLPGGSYEQYF. The CDR3 DNA sequence: TGCGCCAGCAGCTTGCCAGGCGGTAGCTACGAGCAGTACTTC.

This clonotype came up a few times. Sequence at one end of the junction differs from germline and may be a read error. This chain uses TRBV29-1 with TRBJ1-2; no clear D. The CDR3 runs 11 residues. Looked up from germline, CDR1 is SQVTM and CDR2 is ANQGSEA. CDR3 amino acids: CASGPNYGYTF. The CDR3 bases are TGTGCCTCCGGGCCAAACTATGGCTACACCTTC. Drawing the rest from reference TRBV29-1 and TRBJ1-2, the complete variable domain is SAVISQKPSRDICQRGTSLTIQCQVDSQVTMMFWYRQQPGQSLTLIATANQGSEATYESGFVIDKFPISRPNLTFSTLTVSNMSPEDSSIYLCASGPNYGYTFGSGTRLTVV.

This clonotype has ten or more counts. The chain couples TRBV7-9 to TRBJ1-2, with D maybe TRBD1 (6 bases). The germline V and J ends were trimmed by 5 bases and 7 bases, with 20 bases remaining between them. Germline CDR1 SEHNR, CDR2 FQNEAQ (reference sequence). The CDR3 has 15 amino acids. This CDR3 is CASSAPGHRVSGYTF. Here the CDR3 DNA reads TGTGCCAGCAGCGCCCCGGGACACCGAGTCAGTGGCTACACCTTC.

The chain links TRBV5-8 to TRBJ2-7; weak D call: TRBD1 (6 bases). The ends were cut back, 2 bases at V and 7 bases at J, with 19 bases in the middle. Germline V lookup: CDR1 SGHTS, CDR2 YDEGEE. CDR3 size: 15 residues. CDR3 nucleotide sequence: TGTGCCAGCAGCTTCTCTTCGCAGGGGTTGAGAGAGCAGTACTTC. It encodes CASSFSSQGLREQYF.

Here the CDR3 DNA reads TGTGCCAGCAGTTACTCCCCTAGCGGGGTTGGCACAGATACGCAGTATTTT. Translation: CASSYSPSGVGTDTQYF. The chain carries TRBV6-5 and TRBJ2-3, with 9 bases lining up with TRBD2. The length of the CDR3 is 17 residues. V trimming: 0 bases; J trimming: 1 base; junction bases outside the gene matches: 5. Germline V gene lookup returns CDR1 MNHEY and CDR2 SVGAGI.

The chain joins TRBV29-1 to TRBJ1-2, with D unresolved. The CDR3 covers 10 residues. Germline values: CDR1 SQVTM, CDR2 ANQGSEA. The V end lost 8 bases, the J end lost 4 bases, and 8 bases lay between the germline ends. The CDR3 protein is CSSDIYGYTF. The CDR3 DNA sequence: TGCAGCAGTGACATCTATGGCTACACCTTC.

The rearrangement uses TRBV29-1 and TRBJ1-1, with 7 bases aligning to TRBD1. Germline trimming cut 8 bases from V and 1 base from J; bases unmatched to any gene: 7. CDR3 size: 13 residues. CDR1 and CDR2 (germline): SQVTM, ANQGSEA. CDR3 sequence (DNA): TGCAGCTTTAGGACAGGATCGAACACTGAAGCTTTCTTT. Translated, it gives CSFRTGSNTEAFF.

This clonotype has at least ten counts. The J gene is TRBJ2-5, the V gene TRBV20-1, with 14 positions matching TRBD2. Looked up from germline, CDR1 is DFQATT and CDR2 is SNEGSKA (reference sequence). The V gene end was trimmed by 2 bases and the J gene end by 5 bases; junction bases not matched to a gene: 4. The CDR3 is 15 residues long. The CDR3 is CSARRLAGGVETQYF. In nucleotides, the CDR3 is TGCAGTGCTAGACGACTAGCGGGGGGGGTGGAGACCCAGTACTTC.

This clonotype was recorded a few times. V gene TRBV5-1 combines with J gene TRBJ1-6, with a possible D match to TRBD1 (6 bases). CDR3 length: 14 amino acids. V was trimmed by 7 bases and J by 9 bases, leaving 17 bases between them. Per the germline V gene, CDR1 is SGHRS and CDR2 is YFSETQ. Here the CDR3 reads CASYTGQNGSPLHF. The CDR3 DNA reads TGCGCCAGCTACACTGGACAGAACGGTTCACCCCTCCACTTT.

DNA of the CDR3: TGTGCCAGCAGTTACTTCGCGGGGGGTACCTACGAGCAGTACTTC. Its translation: CASSYFAGGTYEQYF. The rearrangement uses TRBV6-5 and TRBJ2-7; 8 positions match TRBD2. The CDR3 is made up of 15 amino acids. V was pared by 1 base and J by 2 bases, with 4 bases of the junction left unmatched. Germline V gene lookup returns CDR1 MNHEY and CDR2 SVGAGI.

This clonotype was seen ten or more times. This chain connects TRBV15 to TRBJ1-1; 10 bases fit TRBD1. J was trimmed by 4 bases and V by 4 bases; bases with no gene match: 18. The CDR3 is 19 amino acids. Germline V gives CDR1 LNHNV, CDR2 YYDKDF (reference sequence). The CDR3 DNA reads TGTGCCACCAGCATCCCCTGGGGCCTTCATGGGACAGGGGCCACTGAAGCTTTCTTT. Translating gives CATSIPWGLHGTGATEAFF.

This clonotype was seen ten or more times. The rearrangement uses TRBV19 and TRBJ1-3; D is undetermined. Germline V lookup: CDR1 LNHDA, CDR2 SQIVND (reference sequence). The CDR3 runs 13 residues. V was clipped by 3 bases and J by 5 bases, with 8 bases between them. This chain's CDR3 is CASSIEPRNTIYF. CDR3 in DNA: TGTGCCAGTAGTATTGAGCCAAGAAACACCATATATTTT.

The sample holds many counts of this clonotype. This rearrangement joins TRBV9 to TRBJ1-2; D is perhaps TRBD1 (6 bases). V lost 6 bases, J lost 6 bases, and 21 bases lay in between. Germline CDR1 SGDLS, CDR2 YYNGEE. This CDR3 contains 15 residues. CDR3 DNA: TGTGCCAGCACCCGAACCGGGAGGGGGTTCGATGGCTACACCTTC. This gives the protein CASTRTGRGFDGYTF.

This clonotype appeared a few times. The V call is TRBV28, the J call TRBJ2-7, with 11 bases matching TRBD2. With V trimmed by 7 bases and J by 4 bases, 3 bases remained unmatched. The germline V gene has CDR1 MDHEN and CDR2 SYDVKM. The CDR3 runs 13 residues. The CDR3 region has the DNA TGTGCCAGCAATGGACTAGCGGGTTACGAGCAGTACTTC. The encoded protein is CASNGLAGYEQYF.

This clonotype was seen a handful of times. The chain employs TRBV4-1 and TRBJ2-7, with D maybe TRBD1 (6 bases). V lost 3 bases, J lost 4 bases, and 16 bases lay in between. The CDR3 is made up of 15 amino acids. Germline V gene sequence: CDR1 MGHRA, CDR2 YSYEKL. CDR3 loop: CASSQTLWGRYEQYF. The CDR3 coding sequence is TGCGCCAGCAGCCAGACCCTCTGGGGGCGATACGAGCAGTACTTC.

This clonotype showed up many times. DNA of the CDR3: TGTGCCATCAACGGACAGGACGTCTATAATTCACCCCTCCACTTT. This codes for CAINGQDVYNSPLHF. This chain joins TRBV10-3 and TRBJ1-6; 7 bases fit TRBD1. The V gene end was trimmed by 7 bases and the J gene end by 3 bases; junction bases not matched to a gene: 6. CDR1 and CDR2 from the germline V gene are ENHRY and SYGVKD. The CDR3 covers 15 residues.

With respect to this clonotype: Since a much larger clone is just one base distant, this may be a read error. The rearrangement joins TRBV10-3 to TRBJ1-6; perhaps TRBD1 as D (5 bases). The CDR3 covers 14 residues. V was trimmed by 5 bases and J by 6 bases, leaving 11 bases between them. Germline loops: CDR1 ENHRY, CDR2 SYGVKD. The CDR3, as DNA: TGTGCCATCAGTAAGACAGAGGCTAATTCACCCCTCCACTTT. Its translation is CAISKTEANSPLHF.

This clonotype showed up just a few times. The chain links TRBV19 to TRBJ1-4, with D unclear. The CDR3 covers 15 residues. The ends were cut back, 3 bases at V and 3 bases at J, with 11 bases in the middle. Looked up from germline, CDR1 is LNHDA and CDR2 is SQIVND (reference sequence). Here the CDR3 reads CASSMLGTPNEKLFF. The CDR3 nucleotides are TGTGCCAGTAGTATGTTGGGAACGCCTAATGAAAAACTGTTTTTT.

This clonotype has only a few counts. The conserved phenylalanine or tryptophan is not found at the CDR3 terminus, so this likely reflects a read error. V and J are TRBV5-4 and TRBJ1-2; tentatively, D is TRBD1 (6 bases). Germline assignment: CDR1 SGHNT and CDR2 YYREEE (reference sequence). The CDR3 has 20 residues. V lost 3 bases and J 3 bases, leaving 30 bases between the germline ends. Here the CDR3 DNA reads TGTGCCAGCAGCTCCCGCTCATGGGGGGCCTCCAGGCTGAAAGACTATGGCTACACCCTC. The encoded protein is CASSSRSWGASRLKDYGYTL.

J is TRBJ1-2 and V is TRBV5-1; TRBD1 agrees at 8 bases. V lost 4 bases and J lost 7; bases outside the gene matches: 21. The germline gives CDR1 SGHRS, CDR2 YFSETQ. The CDR3 totals 18 residues. CDR3 sequence reads: CASSAGTGLSHPVSGYTF. CDR3 nucleotides: TGCGCCAGCAGCGCAGGGACAGGTTTAAGTCACCCAGTTAGTGGCTACACCTTC.

This clonotype was observed many times. A junction boundary mismatches the germline segment, possibly from a read error. The rearrangement links TRBV7-7 to TRBJ2-2; 7 bases align to TRBD1. CDR1 is SSHAT and CDR2 is FNYEAQ in the germline V gene (reference sequence). The CDR3 covers 12 residues. The DNA of the CDR3 is TGTGCTAGCAGACAGGGAACCGGGGAGCTGTTTTTT. It codes for CASRQGTGELFF.

The chain recombines TRBV6-5 with TRBJ1-1, with 7 positions matching TRBD1. V dropped 4 bases and J dropped 8; count of bases not matched to a gene: 4. Germline lookup yields CDR1 MNHEY and CDR2 SVGAGI. The CDR3 totals 12 residues. The CDR3 loop is CASSFLTGEAFF. CDR3 DNA sequence: TGTGCCAGCAGTTTCCTGACAGGGGAAGCTTTCTTT.

This clonotype has more than one count but fewer than ten. V is TRBV5-1 and J is TRBJ1-1; D is undetermined. V was trimmed by 0 bases and J by 1 base, leaving 13 bases between them. The CDR3 spans 16 residues. The germline V gene encodes CDR1 SGHRS and CDR2 YFSETQ. The CDR3 DNA reads TGCGCCAGCAGCTTGGGGCACCCACGATGGAACACTGAAGCTTTCTTT. Protein product: CASSLGHPRWNTEAFF. The whole variable domain, remainder taken from reference TRBV5-1 and TRBJ1-1, is KAGVTQTPRYLIKTRGQQVTLSCSPISGHRSVSWYQQTPGQGLQFLFEYFSETQRNKGNFPGRFSGRQFSNSRSEMNVSTLELGDSALYLCASSLGHPRWNTEAFFGQGTRLTVV.

This clonotype was seen ten or more times. The chain employs TRBV10-3 and TRBJ2-7, with 7 positions matching TRBD1. The CDR3 is 15 residues long. Germline CDR1 and CDR2: ENHRY and SYGVKD. Germline trimming cut 3 bases from V and 3 bases from J; bases unmatched to any gene: 8. CDR3 sequence: CAISELGQVSYEQYF. CDR3 sequence (DNA): TGTGCCATCAGTGAACTAGGACAGGTCAGCTACGAGCAGTACTTC.

Comment on this clonotype: Its ends do not fully match the called genes, so a read error is possible. V is TRBV5-4 and J is TRBJ1-2; TRBD1 agrees at 12 bases. Germline values: CDR1 SGHNT, CDR2 YYREEE (reference sequence). CDR3 length equals 15 residues. The CDR3 region is CASSRPGQGADGYTF. The CDR3, as DNA: TGCGCCAGCAGCCGGCCGGGACAGGGGGCGGATGGCTACACCTTC.

The table lists this clonotype with many counts. This chain uses TRBV9 with TRBJ1-2; D might be TRBD1 (5 bases). The CDR3 has 14 amino acids. V was shortened by 3 bases and J by 4 bases, with 13 bases between the two germline ends. Germline values: CDR1 SGDLS, CDR2 YYNGEE. Here the CDR3 DNA reads TGTGCCAGCAGCGCCCCGCAGGGCATCTATGGCTACACCTTC. It translates to CASSAPQGIYGYTF.

This clonotype was picked up many times. This chain joins TRBV24-1 and TRBJ1-2; D gene ambiguous. Germline V gives CDR1 KGHDR, CDR2 SFDVKD. Trimming took 0 bases from V and 4 from J, leaving 8 bases between them. The CDR3 consists of 14 residues. CDR3 sequence: CATSDLGDSYGYTF. CDR3 nucleotide sequence: TGTGCCACCAGTGATTTGGGTGATTCCTATGGCTACACCTTC.

This clonotype has a handful of counts. The chain is built from TRBV7-2 and TRBJ2-7, with D maybe TRBD2 (6 bases). CDR3 length: 14 residues. Trimming shortened V by 3 bases and J by 7 bases, and 16 bases separated the two germline ends. Germline V gives CDR1 SGHTA, CDR2 FQGNSA. The CDR3 coding sequence is TGTGCCAGCAGCTTGTGGGGGGTTCCTAGAGAGCAGTACTTC. It is translated as CASSLWGVPREQYF.

The J gene is TRBJ1-4, the V gene TRBV6-1; D not certain. V was shortened by 6 bases and J by 13 bases, with 15 bases between the two germline ends. The CDR3 runs 12 residues. The germline CDR1 and CDR2 sequences are MNHNS and SASEGT. CDR3 nucleotides: TGTGCCAGCAGACACACCTGGACGGGACTGTTTTTT. It is translated as CASRHTWTGLFF.

This clonotype occurred a few times. V and J are TRBV5-1 and TRBJ1-2; TRBD1 is a possible D gene (5 bases). This CDR3 has 15 residues. Germline lookup yields CDR1 SGHRS and CDR2 YFSETQ. V was cut by 7 bases and J by 7 bases, with 23 bases left in between. The CDR3 DNA reads TGCGCCAGCTGCCTTGTTTCGGGGGGTCGTTCTGGCTACACCTTC. It specifies CASCLVSGGRSGYTF.